The 2 T cell receptor beta chains presented below share a single source sample, sequenced in a study of regulatory T cells in long-lasting Graves disease. Arm-PCR of CDR3 regions and iRepertoire HTBI primers were used to build TCR beta libraries. Each CDR3 protein gets one entry after TCRdb re-called the multiplex PCR reads with MiXCR. The table has roughly 410,000 distinct CDR3 sequences, approximately 15% seen once. Time point meaning: newly diagnosed GD, antithyroid drugs for less than 3 months. From RNA extracted from PBMCs, the TCR library was made. The data were also submitted as part of a second study, on T cells in Graves' hyperthyroidism and ophthalmopathy.

Material: peripheral blood mononuclear cells (PBMCs), obtained at new diagnosis, from a patient treated with antithyroid drugs. These TCRs come from a middle-aged woman with Graves disease.

This clonotype showed up many times. This chain connects TRBV28 to TRBJ2-1; D call uncertain. Germline V gene lookup returns CDR1 MDHEN and CDR2 SYDVKM. V was clipped by 5 bases and J by 0 bases, with 11 bases between them. The CDR3 has 15 amino acids. The CDR3 bases are TGTGCCAGCAGTGGAGTAATGAGCTCCTACAATGAGCAGTTCTTC. Residues: CASSGVMSSYNEQFF.

This clonotype has more than one count but fewer than ten. This chain joins TRBV12-3 or TRBV12-4 and TRBJ2-1; D call uncertain. CDR3 length: 12 amino acids. Trimming shortened V by 7 bases and J by 5 bases, and 9 bases separated the two germline ends. The CDR3, as DNA: TGTGCCAGCACCGCAGGCAACAATGAGCAGTTCTTC. Its translation is CASTAGNNEQFF.